This T cell receptor beta chain was captured in a study of T cells in Graves' hyperthyroidism and ophthalmopathy. An absence of ophthalmopathy progression within 18 months meant stable Graves' hyperthyroidism. Newly diagnosed hyperthyroidism patients aged 18 to 65 years had disease lasting under 2 months. Findings and limits, study-wide: The authors' 13 V-J model separated ophthalmopathy from stable hyperthyroidism.

Comment on this clonotype: Its antigen is unknown. At one boundary the junction diverges from the germline segment, which might be a read error.

RNA transcripts provided the source from which TCR beta CDR3 regions were amplified. A first-round RT-PCR of the TCR CDR3 used the HTBI primer set. MiXCR, run by TCRdb on the multiplex PCR reads, gives a single entry per CDR3 protein. This table has approximately 560,000 distinct CDR3 sequences, 40% to 55% appearing once. Germline V gives CDR1 SSHAT, CDR2 FNYEAQ (reference sequence). The CDR3 is 17 residues long. This sequence joins TRBV7-7 and TRBJ1-3; TRBD1 might be the D (6 bases). The TCR was taken from a young woman with Graves' hyperthyroidism. Sequencing was carried out using peripheral blood or thyroid tissue (not recorded which). DNA for the CDR3: TGTGCTAGCAGCTCCGGGACACCATACAACTCTGGAAACACCATATATTTT. It specifies CASSSGTPYNSGNTIYF.